The TCR beta chain described here comes from a study of cytomegalovirus exposure and HLA in healthy donors. Concerning this clone: Its antigen is unknown.

CDR3 size: 16 residues. Looked up from germline, CDR1 is LNHDA and CDR2 is SQIVND (reference sequence). J gave up 0 bases and V 9 bases, and 12 bases lay outside the gene matches. The donors gave bone marrow, and they were healthy. Both 60 Vbeta primers and 13 Jbeta primers went into the PCR. Clones were sequenced by immunoSEQ multiplex PCR, and TCRdb holds only the in-frame ones, with some missing. Seen here are some 120,000 clones, about 70% observed once, and the top ten hold 10% to 15%. Overall study findings and caveats: A later analysis showed HLA-associated TCR beta chains outstripping equally common others in clonal expansion. A later analysis linked a missense variant in DCLRE1C to the trimming of TCR beta V and J genes. For most TCR beta V segments, an earlier analysis put the productive rate at about 87% or about 30% of the time.

The TCR originated in a middle-aged woman in good health and CMV-seropositive. The sequencing sample was made of PBMCs. The chain links TRBV19 to TRBJ1-2; 8 bases fit TRBD1. CDR3 amino acids: CASITPGTGSNYGYTF. The CDR3 bases are TGTGCCAGCATCACCCCGGGGACAGGTTCTAACTATGGCTACACCTTC.